This T cell receptor (beta chain) emerged from a study of beta chain features in type 1 diabetes. The sequenced template was cDNA made from the entire isolated RNA. Clones were read by immunoSEQ multiplex PCR, and TCRdb kept only the in-frame ones, dropping some. This table has about 150,000 clones, under 9.5% appearing once. It was one heparinised blood draw, averaging around 120 mL, that each donor gave. This clone was counted between two and nine times. The germline gives CDR1 MNHNS, CDR2 SASEGT. The length of the CDR3 is 14 residues. J gave up 4 bases and V 1 base, and 3 bases lay outside the gene matches.

The J gene is TRBJ1-2, the V gene TRBV6-1, with 7 nucleotides matching TRBD1. Sequenced material: central memory CD4+ T cells from blood. This sequence was found in a man between 18 and 35 years old in good health. The CDR3, as DNA: TGTGCCAGCAGTGAAGGGGACAGCTTCTATGGCTACACCTTC. It encodes CASSEGDSFYGYTF.